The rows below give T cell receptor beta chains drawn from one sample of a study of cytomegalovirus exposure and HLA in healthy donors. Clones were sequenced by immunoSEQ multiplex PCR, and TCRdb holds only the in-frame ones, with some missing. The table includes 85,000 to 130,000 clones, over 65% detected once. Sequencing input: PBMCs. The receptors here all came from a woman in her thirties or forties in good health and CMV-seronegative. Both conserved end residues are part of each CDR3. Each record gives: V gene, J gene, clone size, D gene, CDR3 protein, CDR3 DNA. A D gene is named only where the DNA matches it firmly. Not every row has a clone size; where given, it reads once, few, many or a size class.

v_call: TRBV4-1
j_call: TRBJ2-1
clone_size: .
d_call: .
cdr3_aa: CASSQDGLAAIYNEQFF
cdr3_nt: TGCGCCAGCAGCCAAGACGGATTAGCGGCAATCTACAATGAGCAGTTCTTC

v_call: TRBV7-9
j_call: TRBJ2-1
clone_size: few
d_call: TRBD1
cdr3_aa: CASSPDRVAYNEQFF
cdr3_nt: TGTGCCAGCAGCCCCGACAGGGTTGCCTACAATGAGCAGTTCTTC

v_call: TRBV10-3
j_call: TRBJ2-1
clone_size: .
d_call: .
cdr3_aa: CAISETESEQFF
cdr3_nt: TGTGCCATCAGTGAAACGGAGTCGGAGCAGTTCTTC

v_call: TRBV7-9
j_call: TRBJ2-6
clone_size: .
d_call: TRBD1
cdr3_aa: CASSFTGAGANVLTF
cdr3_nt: TGTGCCAGCAGCTTCACAGGGGCTGGGGCCAACGTCCTGACTTTC

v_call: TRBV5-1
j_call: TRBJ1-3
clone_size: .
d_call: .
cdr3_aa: CASSPGLPSSGNTIYF
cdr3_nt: TGCGCCAGCAGCCCCGGACTGCCCAGCTCTGGAAACACCATATATTTT

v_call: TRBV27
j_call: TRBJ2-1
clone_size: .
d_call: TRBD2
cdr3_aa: CASSTRSGRARNEQFF
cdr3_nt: TGTGCCAGCAGTACGAGAAGCGGGAGGGCCAGGAATGAGCAGTTCTTC

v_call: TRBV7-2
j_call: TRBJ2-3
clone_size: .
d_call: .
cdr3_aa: CASTQGVSTDTQYF
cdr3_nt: TGTGCCAGCACCCAAGGGGTCAGCACAGATACGCAGTATTTT

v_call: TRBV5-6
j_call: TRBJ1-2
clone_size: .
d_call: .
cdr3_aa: CASSLEGDDGYTF
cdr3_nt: TGTGCCAGCAGCTTGGAGGGGGATGACGGCTACACCTTC

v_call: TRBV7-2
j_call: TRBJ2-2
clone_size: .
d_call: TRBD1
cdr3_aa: CASSTRQGSEELFF
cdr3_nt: TGTGCCAGCAGCACCAGACAGGGATCCGAGGAGCTGTTTTTT

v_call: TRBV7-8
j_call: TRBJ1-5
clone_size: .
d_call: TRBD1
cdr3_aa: CASSLGTGLNQPQHF
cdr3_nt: TGTGCCAGCAGCCTCGGGACAGGCCTTAATCAGCCCCAGCATTTT

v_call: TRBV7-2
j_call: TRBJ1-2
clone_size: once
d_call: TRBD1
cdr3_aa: CASSRTGTYGYTF
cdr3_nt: TGTGCCAGCAGCAGGACAGGGACCTATGGCTACACCTTC

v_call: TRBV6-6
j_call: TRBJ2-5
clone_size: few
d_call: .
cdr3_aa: CASSYYGQETQYF
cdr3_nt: TGTGCCAGCAGTTACTACGGCCAAGAGACCCAGTACTTC

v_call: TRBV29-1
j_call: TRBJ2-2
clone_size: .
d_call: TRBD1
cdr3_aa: CSVQTGAANTGELFF
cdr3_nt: TGCAGCGTTCAGACAGGGGCCGCGAACACCGGGGAGCTGTTTTTT

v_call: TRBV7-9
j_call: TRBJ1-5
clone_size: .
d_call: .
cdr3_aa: CASSFNRGRVQPQHF
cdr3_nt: TGTGCCAGCAGCTTTAATAGGGGTAGGGTTCAGCCCCAGCATTTT

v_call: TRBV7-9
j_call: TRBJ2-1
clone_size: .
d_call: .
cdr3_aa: CASRFSTSGEQFF
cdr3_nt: TGTGCCAGCAGATTCTCTACTAGTGGTGAGCAGTTCTTC

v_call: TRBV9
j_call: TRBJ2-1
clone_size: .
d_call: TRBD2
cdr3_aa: CASSVGPGLVPSEQFF
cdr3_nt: TGTGCCAGCAGCGTAGGGCCGGGACTAGTCCCCAGTGAGCAGTTCTTC

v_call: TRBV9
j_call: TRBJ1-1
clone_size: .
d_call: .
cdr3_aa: CASSASSTENTEAFF
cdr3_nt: TGTGCCAGCAGCGCCTCCTCGACAGAGAACACTGAAGCTTTCTTT

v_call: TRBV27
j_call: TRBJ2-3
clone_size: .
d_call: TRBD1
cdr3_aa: CASSTYRDRVTDTQYF
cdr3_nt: TGTGCCAGCAGTACATACCGGGACAGGGTCACAGATACGCAGTATTTT

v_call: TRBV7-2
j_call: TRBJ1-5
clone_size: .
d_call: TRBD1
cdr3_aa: CASSLDRGRNQPQHF
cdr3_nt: TGTGCCAGCAGCCTGGACAGGGGGCGGAATCAGCCCCAGCATTTT

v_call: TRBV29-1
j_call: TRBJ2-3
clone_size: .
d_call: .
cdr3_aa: CSVRWGGTDTQYF
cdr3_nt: TGCAGCGTACGTTGGGGCGGCACAGATACGCAGTATTTT

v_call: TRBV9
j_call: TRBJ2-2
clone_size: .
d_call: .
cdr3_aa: CASTWDSGTGELFF
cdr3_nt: TGTGCCAGCACCTGGGACTCAGGCACCGGGGAGCTGTTTTTT

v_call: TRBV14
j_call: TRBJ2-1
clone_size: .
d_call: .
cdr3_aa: CASSQGSLERQFF
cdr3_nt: TGTGCCAGCAGCCAAGGATCACTAGAGAGGCAGTTCTTC

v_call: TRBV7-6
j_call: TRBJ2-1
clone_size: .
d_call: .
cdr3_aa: CASSLPRAFDEQFF
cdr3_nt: TGTGCCAGCAGCTTACCCAGGGCCTTCGATGAGCAGTTCTTC

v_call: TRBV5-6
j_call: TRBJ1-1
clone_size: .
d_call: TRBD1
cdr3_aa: CASSFGTGGTEAFF
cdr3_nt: TGTGCCAGCAGCTTTGGGACAGGGGGCACTGAAGCTTTCTTT

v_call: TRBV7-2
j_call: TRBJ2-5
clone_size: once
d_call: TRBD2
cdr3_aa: CASSLVDGGDYLKTQYF
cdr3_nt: TGTGCCAGCAGCTTAGTGGATGGGGGGGACTATCTGAAGACCCAGTACTTC

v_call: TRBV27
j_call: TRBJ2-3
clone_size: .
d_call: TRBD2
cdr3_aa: CASRSQRGYTDTQYF
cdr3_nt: TGTGCCAGCAGATCCCAGCGGGGTTACACAGATACGCAGTATTTT

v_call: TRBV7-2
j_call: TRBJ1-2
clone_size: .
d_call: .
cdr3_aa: CASSLAGGRFDGYTF
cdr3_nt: TGTGCCAGCAGCTTAGCGGGCGGGAGGTTCGATGGCTACACCTTC

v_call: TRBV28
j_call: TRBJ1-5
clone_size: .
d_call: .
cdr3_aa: CASSFPPLQPQHF
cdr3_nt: TGTGCCAGCAGTTTCCCCCCCCTTCAGCCCCAGCATTTT

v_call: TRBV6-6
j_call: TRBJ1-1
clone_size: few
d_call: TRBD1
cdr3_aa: CASRRQGTEAFF
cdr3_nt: TGTGCCAGCAGACGACAGGGGACTGAAGCTTTCTTT

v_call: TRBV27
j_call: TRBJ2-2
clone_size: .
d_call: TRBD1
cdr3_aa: CASSLDRVPGELFF
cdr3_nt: TGTGCCAGCAGTTTAGACAGGGTACCCGGGGAGCTGTTTTTT

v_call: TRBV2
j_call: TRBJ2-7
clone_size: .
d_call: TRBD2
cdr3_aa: CASELATLEQYF
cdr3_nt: TGTGCCAGCGAACTAGCGACTCTCGAGCAGTACTTC

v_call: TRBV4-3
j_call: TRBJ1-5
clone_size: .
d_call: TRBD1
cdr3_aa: CASSQPTGLSQGSNQPQHF
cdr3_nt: TGCGCCAGCAGCCAGCCGACAGGGTTAAGCCAGGGGTCCAATCAGCCCCAGCATTTT

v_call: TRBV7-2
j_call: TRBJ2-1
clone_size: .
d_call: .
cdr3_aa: CASSGSGYLTYNEQFF
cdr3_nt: TGTGCCAGCAGCGGGAGCGGGTACCTTACCTACAATGAGCAGTTCTTC

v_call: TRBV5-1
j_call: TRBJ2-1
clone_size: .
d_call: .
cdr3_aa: CASSYREPGREQFF
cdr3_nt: TGCGCCAGCAGCTACCGGGAGCCGGGCCGGGAGCAGTTCTTC

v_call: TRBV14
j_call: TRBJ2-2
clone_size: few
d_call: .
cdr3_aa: CASSRRSNTGELFF
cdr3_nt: TGTGCCAGCAGTCGGCGGTCGAACACCGGGGAGCTGTTTTTT

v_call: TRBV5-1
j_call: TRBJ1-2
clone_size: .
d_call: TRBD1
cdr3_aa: CASSGTTGGRYGYTF
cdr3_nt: TGCGCCAGCAGCGGAACGACAGGGGGGAGGTATGGCTACACCTTC

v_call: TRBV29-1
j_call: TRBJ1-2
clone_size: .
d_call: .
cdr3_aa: CSVALLRSDYGYTF
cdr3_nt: TGCAGCGTTGCCCTCCTCCGGTCGGACTATGGCTACACCTTC

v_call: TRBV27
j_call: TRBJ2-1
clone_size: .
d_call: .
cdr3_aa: CASSWLTDGNEQFF
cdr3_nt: TGTGCCAGCAGTTGGTTGACAGACGGAAATGAGCAGTTCTTC

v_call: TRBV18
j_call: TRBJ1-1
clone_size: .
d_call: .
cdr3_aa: CASSPPKEMNTEAFF
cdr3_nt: TGTGCCAGCTCACCACCTAAAGAGATGAACACTGAAGCTTTCTTT

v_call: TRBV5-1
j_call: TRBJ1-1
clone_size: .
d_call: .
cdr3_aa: CASTNRLNTEAFF
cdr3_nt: TGCGCCAGCACTAACAGGCTGAACACTGAAGCTTTCTTT

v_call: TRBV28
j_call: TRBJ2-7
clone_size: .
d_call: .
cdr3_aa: CASSLGGTVGYEQYF
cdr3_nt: TGTGCCAGCAGTTTAGGAGGGACAGTTGGGTACGAGCAGTACTTC

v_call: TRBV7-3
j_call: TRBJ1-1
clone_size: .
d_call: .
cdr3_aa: CSSSLNGSPGTEAFF
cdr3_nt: TGTTCCAGCAGCTTAAACGGCTCCCCGGGCACTGAAGCTTTCTTT

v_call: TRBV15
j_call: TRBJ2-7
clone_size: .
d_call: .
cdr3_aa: CATGRQGGRHSYEQYF
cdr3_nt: TGTGCCACCGGGCGGCAGGGGGGCAGACACTCCTACGAGCAGTACTTC